This T cell receptor (beta chain) was observed in a study of T cells in Graves' hyperthyroidism and ophthalmopathy. Study results and caveats: Most thyroid clonotypes that were expanded above 0.001 also turned up in blood. The model identified upcoming ophthalmopathy a median approximately 6.5 months ahead of onset.

RNA transcripts provided the source from which TCR beta CDR3 regions were amplified. The HTBI set primed first-round TCR CDR3 RT-PCR. One entry per CDR3 protein results from TCRdb running MiXCR on the multiplex PCR reads. The sample carries roughly 700,000 distinct CDR3 sequences, 30% to 40% recorded once. CDR3 length equals 15 residues. The ends were cut back, 5 bases at V and 5 bases at J, with 18 bases in the middle. Germline V CDR1 and CDR2: SEHNR, FQNEAQ (reference sequence). To note about this clonotype: Its antigen is not identified.

The source of this sequence is a woman between 35 and 50 years old with Graves' hyperthyroidism. The specimen sequenced was blood. The chain joins TRBV7-9 to TRBJ1-1; a possible D gene is TRBD1 (6 bases). Here the CDR3 DNA reads TGTGCCAGCAGCCCTAGAGGGGGGGAGAGAACTGAAGCTTTCTTT. It codes for CASSPRGGERTEAFF.